This TCR beta chain originates from a study of patients and donors after allogeneic stem cell transplantation. MiXCR, applied by TCRdb to the RT-PCR reads, yields one record per CDR3 protein. This table has approximately 160,000 distinct CDR3 sequences, 25% to 35% appearing once. The table lists this clonotype with a few counts. Germline V gene data show CDR1 as SGHRS and CDR2 as YFSETQ. V was cut by 2 bases and J by 7 bases, with 15 bases left in between. CDR3 length equals 14 residues. Material for sequencing was blood, either unsorted or a sorted T cell fraction (not recorded which). The TCR originated in a human donor who was either an allogeneic HSCT recipient or a stem cell or donor lymphocyte infusion donor (not recorded which). It is not recorded whose cells these are; they may come from a transplant donor. The chain links TRBV5-1 to TRBJ1-2; maybe TRBD1 (5 bases). The CDR3 sequence: CASSLDRQNTGYTF. The CDR3 DNA reads TGCGCCAGCAGCTTAGACCGACAGAATACTGGCTACACCTTC.